This T cell receptor (beta chain) originates from a study of CD8 T cells in ankylosing spondylitis. Study observations and caveats: Some motif variants had been reported before (in reactive arthritis synovial fluid and blood). Roughly 8 highly homologous variants made up a TCR beta motif, and this motif appeared characteristic of ankylosing spondylitis blood. Clones that were linked to disease were CD8+ and were relatively rare in peripheral blood.

TCRdb re-derived calls from the 5' RACE reads in MiXCR, one entry per CDR3 protein. Counted here are around 440,000 distinct CDR3 sequences, 15% to 20% occurring once; the ten biggest clones make up 0.85% to 1.3%. The CDR3 is made up of 15 amino acids. With V trimmed by 2 bases and J by 0 bases, 6 bases remained unmatched. CDR1 is DFQATT, CDR2 SNEGSKA, per germline (reference sequence). Comments on this clonotype: Its specificity is not known.

This receptor was taken from a male donor with ankylosing spondylitis. The chain employs TRBV20-1 and TRBJ1-1, with TRBD1 matching 7 bases. The sample taken for sequencing was blood, either unsorted or a sorted T cell fraction (not recorded which). The CDR3: CSARSQGTLNTEAFF. The CDR3 DNA sequence: TGCAGTGCTAGATCACAGGGGACATTGAACACTGAAGCTTTCTTT.